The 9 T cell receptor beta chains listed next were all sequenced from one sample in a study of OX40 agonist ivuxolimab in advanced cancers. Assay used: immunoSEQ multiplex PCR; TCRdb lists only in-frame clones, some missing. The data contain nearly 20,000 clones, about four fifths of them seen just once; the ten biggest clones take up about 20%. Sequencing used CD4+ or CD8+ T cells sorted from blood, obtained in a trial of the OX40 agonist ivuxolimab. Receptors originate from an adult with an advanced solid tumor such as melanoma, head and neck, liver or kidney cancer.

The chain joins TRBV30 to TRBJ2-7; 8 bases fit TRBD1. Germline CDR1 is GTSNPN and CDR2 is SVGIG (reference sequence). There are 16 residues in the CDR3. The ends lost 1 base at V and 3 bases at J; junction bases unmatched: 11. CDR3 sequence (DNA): TGTGCCTGGAGTGAAGACAGGGGAAAGAGGTTCTACGAGCAGTACTTC. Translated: CAWSEDRGKRFYEQYF.

CDR3 sequence: CASSEGSNQPQHF. In DNA form, the CDR3 reads TGTGCCAGCAGTGAGGGTAGCAATCAGCCCCAGCATTTT. The chain links TRBV6-4 to TRBJ1-5; D unclear. In germline, CDR1 is MRHNA, CDR2 SNTAGT. Trimming removed 3 bases from V and 0 bases from J, with 3 bases in between. The CDR3 runs 13 residues.

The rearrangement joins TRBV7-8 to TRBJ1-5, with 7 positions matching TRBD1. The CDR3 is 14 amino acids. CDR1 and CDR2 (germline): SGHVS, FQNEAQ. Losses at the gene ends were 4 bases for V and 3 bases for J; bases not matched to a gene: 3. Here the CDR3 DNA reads TGTGCCAGCAGCTCCGGGACAGTCAATCAGCCCCAGCATTTT. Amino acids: CASSSGTVNQPQHF.

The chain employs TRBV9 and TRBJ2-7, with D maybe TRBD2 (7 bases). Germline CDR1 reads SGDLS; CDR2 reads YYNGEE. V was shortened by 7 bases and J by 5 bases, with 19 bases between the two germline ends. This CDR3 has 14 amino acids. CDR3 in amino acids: CASGEGGGNHEQYF. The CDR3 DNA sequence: TGTGCCAGCGGCGAAGGGGGAGGGAACCACGAGCAGTACTTC.

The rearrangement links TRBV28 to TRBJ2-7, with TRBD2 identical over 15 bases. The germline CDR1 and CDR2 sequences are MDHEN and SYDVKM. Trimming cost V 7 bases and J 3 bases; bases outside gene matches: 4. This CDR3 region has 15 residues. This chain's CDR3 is CASTVGLAGGYEQYF. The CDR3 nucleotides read TGTGCCAGCACCGTGGGACTAGCGGGGGGCTACGAGCAGTACTTC.

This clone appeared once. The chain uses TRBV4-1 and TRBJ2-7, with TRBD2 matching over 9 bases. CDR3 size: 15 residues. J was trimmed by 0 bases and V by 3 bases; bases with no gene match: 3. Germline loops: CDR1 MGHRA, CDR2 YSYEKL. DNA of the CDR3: TGCGCCAGCAGCCAGTTGACTAGCGGCTCCTACGAGCAGTACTTC. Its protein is CASSQLTSGSYEQYF.

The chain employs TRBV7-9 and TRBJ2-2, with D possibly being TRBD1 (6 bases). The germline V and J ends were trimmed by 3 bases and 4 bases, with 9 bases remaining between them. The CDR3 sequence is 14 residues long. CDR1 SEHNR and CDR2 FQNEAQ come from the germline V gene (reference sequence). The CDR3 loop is CASSFRQVTGELFF. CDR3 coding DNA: TGTGCCAGCAGCTTCCGACAGGTCACCGGGGAGCTGTTTTTT.

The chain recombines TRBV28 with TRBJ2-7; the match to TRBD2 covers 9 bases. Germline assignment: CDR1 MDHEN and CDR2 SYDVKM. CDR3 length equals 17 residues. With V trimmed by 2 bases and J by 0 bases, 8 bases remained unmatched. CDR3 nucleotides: TGTGCCAGCAGTTTACCCCATCTAGCGGGAACCTCCTACGAGCAGTACTTC. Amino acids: CASSLPHLAGTSYEQYF.

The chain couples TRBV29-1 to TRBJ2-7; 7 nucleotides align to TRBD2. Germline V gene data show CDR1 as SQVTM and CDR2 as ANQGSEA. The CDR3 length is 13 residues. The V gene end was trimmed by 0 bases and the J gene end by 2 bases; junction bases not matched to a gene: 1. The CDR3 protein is CSVEEGTTYEQYF. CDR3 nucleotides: TGCAGCGTTGAAGAAGGGACTACCTACGAGCAGTACTTC.